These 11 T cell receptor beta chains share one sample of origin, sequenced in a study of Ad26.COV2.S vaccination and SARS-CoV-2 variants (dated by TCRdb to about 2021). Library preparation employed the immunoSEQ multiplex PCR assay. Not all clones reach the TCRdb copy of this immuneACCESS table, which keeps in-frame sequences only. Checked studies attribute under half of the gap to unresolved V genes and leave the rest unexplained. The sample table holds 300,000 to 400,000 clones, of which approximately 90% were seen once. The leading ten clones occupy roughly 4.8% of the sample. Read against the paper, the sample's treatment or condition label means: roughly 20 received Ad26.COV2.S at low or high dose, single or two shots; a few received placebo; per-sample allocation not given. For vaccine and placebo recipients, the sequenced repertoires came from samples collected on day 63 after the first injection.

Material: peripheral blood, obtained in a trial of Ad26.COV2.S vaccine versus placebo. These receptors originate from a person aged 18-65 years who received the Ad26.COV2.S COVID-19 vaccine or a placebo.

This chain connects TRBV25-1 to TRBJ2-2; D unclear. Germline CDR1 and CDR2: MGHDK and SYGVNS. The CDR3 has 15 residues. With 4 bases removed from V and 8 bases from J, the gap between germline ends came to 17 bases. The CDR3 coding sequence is TGTGCCAGCAGTGGACCTGGACCATTGGGGGGGGAGCTGTTTTTT. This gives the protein CASSGPGPLGGELFF.

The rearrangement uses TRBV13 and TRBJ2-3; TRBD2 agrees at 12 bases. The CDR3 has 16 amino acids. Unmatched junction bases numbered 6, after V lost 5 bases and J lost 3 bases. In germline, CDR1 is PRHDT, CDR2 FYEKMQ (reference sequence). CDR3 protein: CASSERLAGATDTQYF. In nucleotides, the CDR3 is TGTGCCAGCAGCGAAAGACTAGCGGGAGCGACAGATACGCAGTATTTT. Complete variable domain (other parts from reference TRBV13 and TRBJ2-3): AAGVIQSPRHLIKEKRETATLKCYPIPRHDTVYWYQQGPGQDPQFLISFYEKMQSDKGSIPDRFSAQQFSDYHSELNMSSLELGDSALYFCASSERLAGATDTQYFGPGTRLTVL.

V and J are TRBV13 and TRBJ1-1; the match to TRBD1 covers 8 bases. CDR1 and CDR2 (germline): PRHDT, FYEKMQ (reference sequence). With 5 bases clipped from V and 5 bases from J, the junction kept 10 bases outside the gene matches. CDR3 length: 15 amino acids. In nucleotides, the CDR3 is TGTGCCAGCAGCCAGGAAAGACAGGGGTATACTGAAGCTTTCTTT. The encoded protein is CASSQERQGYTEAFF.

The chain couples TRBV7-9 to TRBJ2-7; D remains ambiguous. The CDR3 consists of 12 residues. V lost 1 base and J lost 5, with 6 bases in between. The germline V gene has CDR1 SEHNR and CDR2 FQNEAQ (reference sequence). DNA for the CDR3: TGTGCCAGCAGCTTAGTCCCCAACGAGCAGTACTTC. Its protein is CASSLVPNEQYF.

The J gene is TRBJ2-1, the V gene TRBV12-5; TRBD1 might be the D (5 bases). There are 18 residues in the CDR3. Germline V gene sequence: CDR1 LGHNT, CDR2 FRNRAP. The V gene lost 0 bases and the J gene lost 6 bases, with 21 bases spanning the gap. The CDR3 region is CASGLVYFGGRGRNEQFF. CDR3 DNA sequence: TGTGCTAGTGGTTTGGTATATTTCGGTGGTAGGGGTCGCAATGAGCAGTTCTTC.

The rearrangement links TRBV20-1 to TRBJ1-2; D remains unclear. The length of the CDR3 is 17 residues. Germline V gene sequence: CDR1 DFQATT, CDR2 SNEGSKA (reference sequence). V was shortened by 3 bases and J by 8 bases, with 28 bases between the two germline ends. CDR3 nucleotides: TGCAGTGCTAGTGCTTACGGAGCAGAAGAGATCAGGCAGGGCTACACCTTC. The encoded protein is CSASAYGAEEIRQGYTF.

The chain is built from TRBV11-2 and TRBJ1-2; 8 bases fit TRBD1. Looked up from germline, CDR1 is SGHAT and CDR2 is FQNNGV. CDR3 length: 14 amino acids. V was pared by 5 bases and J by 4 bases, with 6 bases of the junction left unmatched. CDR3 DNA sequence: TGTGCCAGCAGCACTGACAGGGGACCCTATGGCTACACCTTC. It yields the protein CASSTDRGPYGYTF.

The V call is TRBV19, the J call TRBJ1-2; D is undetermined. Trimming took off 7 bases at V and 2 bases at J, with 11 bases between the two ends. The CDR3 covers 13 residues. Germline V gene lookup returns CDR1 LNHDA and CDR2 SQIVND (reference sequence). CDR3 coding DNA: TGTGCCAGTATGAGAAATGGGAACTATGGCTACACCTTC. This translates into CASMRNGNYGYTF.

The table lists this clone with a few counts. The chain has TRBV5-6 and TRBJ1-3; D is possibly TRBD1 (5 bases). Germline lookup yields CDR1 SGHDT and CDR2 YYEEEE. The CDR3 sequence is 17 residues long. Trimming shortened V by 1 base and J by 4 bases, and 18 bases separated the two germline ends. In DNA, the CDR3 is TGTGCCAGCAGCTTGTTCACGGGACCTCGGCTGGGAAACACCATATATTTT. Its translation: CASSLFTGPRLGNTIYF.

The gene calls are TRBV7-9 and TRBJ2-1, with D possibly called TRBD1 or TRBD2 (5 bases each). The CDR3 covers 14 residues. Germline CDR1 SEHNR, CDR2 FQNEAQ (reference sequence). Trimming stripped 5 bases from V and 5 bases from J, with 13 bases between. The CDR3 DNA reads TGTGCCAGCAGCGTCCGGGACGGGCACAATGAGCAGTTCTTC. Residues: CASSVRDGHNEQFF.

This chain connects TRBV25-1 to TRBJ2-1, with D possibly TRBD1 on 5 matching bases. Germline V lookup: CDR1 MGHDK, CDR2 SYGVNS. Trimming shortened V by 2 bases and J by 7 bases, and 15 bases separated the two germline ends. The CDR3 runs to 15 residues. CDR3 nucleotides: TGTGCCAGCAGTGAAGGTGATGTCAGGGCAAATGAGCAGTTCTTC. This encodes CASSEGDVRANEQFF.